This T cell receptor beta chain was identified in a study of shared clonotypes between healthy human individuals. Study-wide background: Donor composition was a couple of women and three men, aged 18 to 49. The study, taken as a whole, reports: Naive subsets generally exceeded memory subsets in estimated richness. Among a handful of donors, approximately 5% of naive CD4 clonotypes were found in common.

A word on this clone: Its matching antigen is unknown.

Trimming took off 2 bases at V and 8 bases at J, with 18 bases between the two ends. CDR3 length: 15 residues. Germline V CDR1 and CDR2: ENHRY, SYGVKD. Everyone who donated was a Caucasian adult who lived in Nashville, Tennessee. Profiling relied on immunoSEQ multiplex PCR, and the TCRdb table lists in-frame clones only, not all of them. The table includes more than 2 million clones, around 95% detected once. The J gene is TRBJ1-2, the V gene TRBV10-3; D perhaps matches TRBD1 (5 bases). The sequence came from a man aged 18-30 years in good health. Specimen: naive CD4+ T cells sorted from blood. Subset given: CD45RA+ positively selected. The CDR3 nucleotides read TGTGCCATCAGTGAGCGACAGACCGTCGAGAGCGGCTACACCTTC. It is translated as CAISERQTVESGYTF.